The entry below gives a single TCR beta chain sequence along with its context. Its antigen remains unknown. PCR amplification relied on 60 Vbeta primers (plus 13 Jbeta primers). The table came from immunoSEQ multiplex PCR; TCRdb's copy has only in-frame clones and leaves some out. This table holds about 190,000 clones, over 65% found once. Germline lookup yields CDR1 MDHEN and CDR2 SYDVKM. The CDR3 loop spans 15 amino acids. Trimming took 6 bases from V and 2 from J, leaving 14 bases between them. The entry originates in a study of cytomegalovirus exposure and HLA in healthy donors. Whole-study findings and limits: Most CMV-associated TCR beta chains were later found to appear HLA-restricted. Within an earlier analysis, most TCR beta V segments proved productive either about 90% or about 30% of the time.

The V gene is TRBV28, the J gene TRBJ1-5; a possible D gene is TRBD1 (6 bases). The sequencing input was PBMCs. The receptor was isolated from a man between 35 and 55 years old in good health and CMV-seropositive. DNA of the CDR3: TGTGCCAGCAGACCCGGGGGGGGCGGCAATCAGCCCCAGCATTTT. Encoded protein: CASRPGGGGNQPQHF.